The 32 T cell receptor beta chains below all came from one sample that was sequenced in a study of T cells expressing NK-cell markers. TCRdb re-called the 5' RACE reads and catalogs CDR3 proteins one per entry, DNA excluded. This repertoire comprises roughly 450,000 distinct CDR3 sequences; its ten largest clones make up approximately 1.5%. The sequenced material came from blood T cells: a sorted CD56 or NKG2C T cell subset, CD4+ or CD8+ T cells, or bulk PBMC T cells (not recorded which). Every receptor here comes from a woman in her forties or fifties in good health.

The chain couples TRBV5-1 to TRBJ1-2; TCRdb outputs TRBD1, but without DNA this stays unchecked. CDR1 is SGHRS and CDR2 is YFSETQ in the germline V gene. The CDR3 loop spans 15 amino acids. CDR3 in amino acids: CASSPGQGASHGYTF.

This chain links TRBV5-1 with TRBJ2-3; TCRdb designates TRBD2, a call that cannot be tested without DNA. Looked up from germline, CDR1 is SGHRS and CDR2 is YFSETQ. The CDR3 is 16 residues long. The CDR3 loop is CASSLAGATKADTQYF.

V is TRBV10-1 and J is TRBJ2-1; TCRdb names TRBD2, which stays unverified in the absence of DNA. CDR3 length: 14 amino acids. Germline loops: CDR1 WNHNN, CDR2 SYGVQD (reference sequence). CDR3 sequence reads: CASSGLSGYNEQFF.

The chain has TRBV10-3 and TRBJ2-2; TCRdb names TRBD2, which stays unverified in the absence of DNA. The CDR3 length is 14 residues. The V gene's germline CDR1 is ENHRY and CDR2 SYGVKD. The CDR3 region is CAIRQTSNTGELFF.

The rearrangement uses TRBV7-9 and TRBJ2-5; with no DNA, the TCRdb D assignment of TRBD2 cannot be verified. Per germline, CDR1 SEHNR and CDR2 FQNEAQ (reference sequence). The CDR3 sequence is 12 residues long. CDR3 sequence: CAMEAGRETQYF.

The chain links TRBV6-5 to TRBJ1-5. CDR1 and CDR2 (germline): MNHEY, SVGAGI. This CDR3 is 13 amino acids long. CDR3 in amino acids: CASRPVGNQPQHF.

The J gene is TRBJ2-1, the V gene TRBV4-1; TCRdb gives TRBD1 as the D gene, but with no DNA this cannot be confirmed. Germline CDR1 MGHRA, CDR2 YSYEKL. This CDR3 has 15 residues. The CDR3: CASRLQGMNHNEQFF.

This chain connects TRBV20-1 to TRBJ2-5; TCRdb's D gene call, TRBD1, goes unchecked for lack of DNA. Germline CDR1 DFQATT, CDR2 SNEGSKA (reference sequence). The CDR3 consists of 12 residues. The CDR3 is CSPTGLQETQYF.

This rearrangement joins TRBV5-1 to TRBJ2-2. Germline V gives CDR1 SGHRS, CDR2 YFSETQ. CDR3 size: 12 residues. The CDR3 loop reads CASRTLTGELFF.

The CDR3 loop reads CASSQEPSGSLHEQFF. The V gene is TRBV3-1, the J gene TRBJ2-1; TCRdb's D call, TRBD2, is unchecked because there is no DNA. The germline V gene has CDR1 LGHDT and CDR2 YNNKEL (reference sequence). The CDR3 loop spans 16 amino acids.

The V call is TRBV10-3, the J call TRBJ2-1; TCRdb gives TRBD1 as the D gene, but with no DNA this cannot be confirmed. CDR3 length: 17 amino acids. Looked up from germline, CDR1 is ENHRY and CDR2 is SYGVKD. This CDR3 is CAISAPRGVTNANEQFF.

The chain recombines TRBV20-1 with TRBJ2-2; the TRBD1 assignment by TCRdb is unverifiable without DNA. The CDR3 has 16 residues. Germline V CDR1 and CDR2: DFQATT, SNEGSKA (reference sequence). CDR3 residues: CSATPGSRTNTGELFF.

V is TRBV20-1 and J is TRBJ2-4; TCRdb names TRBD2, which stays unverified in the absence of DNA. Germline assignment: CDR1 DFQATT and CDR2 SNEGSKA (reference sequence). The CDR3 covers 15 residues. CDR3 sequence: CSALETSGMKNIQYF.

V gene TRBV2 combines with J gene TRBJ1-1; with no DNA, the TCRdb D assignment of TRBD1 cannot be verified. Germline CDR1 is SNHLY and CDR2 is FYNNEI. The CDR3 length is 15 residues. The CDR3 region is CASLGQGVLNTEAFF.

The V call is TRBV4-2, the J call TRBJ1-6. The germline V gene has CDR1 LGHNA and CDR2 YNFKEQ. This CDR3 spans 15 amino acids. The CDR3 loop is CASSQVGGNNSPLHF.

The gene calls are TRBV4-1 and TRBJ1-1; without DNA, the TCRdb call of TRBD1 cannot be checked. CDR1 MGHRA and CDR2 YSYEKL come from the germline V gene. The CDR3 is made up of 17 amino acids. CDR3: CASSQGPPGHQNTEAFF.

The chain recombines TRBV5-1 with TRBJ1-1. CDR1 SGHRS and CDR2 YFSETQ come from the germline V gene. The CDR3 is made up of 14 amino acids. CDR3 protein: CASRNGRMNTEAFF.

This chain's CDR3 is CASSAQSGLSGNEQFF. The chain couples TRBV9 to TRBJ2-1; TCRdb reports TRBD2, a call that lacks DNA to check it against. The germline gives CDR1 SGDLS, CDR2 YYNGEE. The CDR3 extends over 16 amino acids.

The gene calls are TRBV3-1 and TRBJ2-5; TCRdb designates TRBD2, a call that cannot be tested without DNA. The CDR3 contains 14 residues. CDR1 and CDR2 (germline): LGHDT, YNNKEL (reference sequence). CDR3 region: CASSHLANQETQYF.

The chain joins TRBV19 to TRBJ2-2; the TRBD2 assignment by TCRdb is unverifiable without DNA. Germline V gene lookup returns CDR1 LNHDA and CDR2 SQIVND (reference sequence). This CDR3 has 13 amino acids. CDR3 sequence reads: CASSMRRTGELFF.

The chain employs TRBV18 and TRBJ2-3; the TCRdb call, TRBD2, lacks DNA for checking. The CDR3 has 11 amino acids. Germline CDR1 reads KGHSH; CDR2 reads LQKENI. CDR3 protein: CASSPEGAQYF.

The V and J genes are TRBV19 and TRBJ2-6; TCRdb proposes TRBD2, but this gene call is untestable without DNA. Germline V gene data show CDR1 as LNHDA and CDR2 as SQIVND (reference sequence). The CDR3 totals 16 residues. CDR3 region: CASSIRARSGANVLTF.

The chain employs TRBV12-3 or TRBV12-4 and TRBJ1-2; TCRdb reports TRBD1, a call that lacks DNA to check it against. The CDR3 is made up of 14 amino acids. The CDR3 reads CASSLGQGIGGYTF.

This chain uses TRBV7-6 with TRBJ2-7; TCRdb picks TRBD2, but there is no DNA to check that call. Germline V gene data show CDR1 as SGHVS and CDR2 as FNYEAQ. The CDR3 contains 17 residues. The chain's CDR3 is CASSLRGGNRSSYEQYF.

The chain links TRBV2 to TRBJ2-7; absent DNA, TCRdb's TRBD1 call cannot be checked. Germline CDR1 and CDR2: SNHLY and FYNNEI. The CDR3 covers 17 residues. The CDR3 sequence: CASSEATGWTGVYEQYF.

V and J are TRBV12-3 or TRBV12-4 and TRBJ2-5. The CDR3 runs 13 residues. CDR3 region: CASSLMGFETQYF.

V gene TRBV29-1 combines with J gene TRBJ1-1; as DNA is missing, the TRBD1 call by TCRdb cannot be tested. The germline V gene encodes CDR1 SQVTM and CDR2 ANQGSEA. The length of the CDR3 is 14 residues. CDR3 residues: CSGKGAGQGIGAFF.

This chain joins TRBV29-1 and TRBJ1-2. The CDR3 has 13 residues. Germline CDR1 reads SQVTM; CDR2 reads ANQGSEA. CDR3 protein: CSVTVVVDYGYTF. Full variable domain (outside the CDR3, taken from reference TRBV29-1 and TRBJ1-2): SAVISQKPSRDICQRGTSLTIQCQVDSQVTMMFWYRQQPGQSLTLIATANQGSEATYESGFVIDKFPISRPNLTFSTLTVSNMSPEDSSIYLCSVTVVVDYGYTFGSGTRLTVV.

The chain carries TRBV7-3 and TRBJ2-1; absent DNA, TCRdb's TRBD2 call cannot be checked. CDR1 and CDR2 (germline): SGHTA, FQGTGA. The CDR3 sequence is 14 residues long. The CDR3 protein is CASSLWRGEVEQFF.

The J gene is TRBJ1-5, the V gene TRBV10-3; TCRdb's D call of TRBD1 is untestable without DNA. The germline gives CDR1 ENHRY, CDR2 SYGVKD. The length of the CDR3 is 14 residues. The CDR3 protein is CAISVPGIDQPQHF.

This chain connects TRBV9 to TRBJ2-1; TCRdb picks TRBD1, but there is no DNA to check that call. The CDR3 totals 15 residues. Germline values: CDR1 SGDLS, CDR2 YYNGEE. This CDR3 reads CASSTLGTASNEQFF.

The V and J genes are TRBV20-1 and TRBJ2-5. The CDR3 contains 11 residues. Looked up from germline, CDR1 is DFQATT and CDR2 is SNEGSKA (reference sequence). Here the CDR3 reads CSSLLGETQYF.